This T cell receptor (beta chain) was sequenced during a study of beta chain features in type 1 diabetes. What was sequenced were expressed TCRB transcripts, since all of the isolated RNA had been reverse transcribed. Some clones are missing from TCRdb's copy, which holds only in-frame ones; the method was immunoSEQ multiplex PCR. The data show hundreds of thousands of clones, roughly an eighth seen once. Comment on this clone: Its target is unknown.

V lost 5 bases to trimming and J lost 2 bases, with 12 bases between them. This CDR3 has 13 residues. CDR1 and CDR2 (germline): GTSNPN, SVGIG (reference sequence). General study findings and limits: The influence of HLA type on TCRB rearrangement stayed undetermined.

J is TRBJ1-2 and V is TRBV30, with D possibly being TRBD1 (6 bases). Sequencing was performed on naive CD4+ T cells from blood. The TCR originated in a young woman in good health. CDR3 sequence reads: CAWGRDTNYGYTF. CDR3 coding DNA: TGTGCCTGGGGAAGGGACACCAACTATGGCTACACCTTC.